These T cell receptor beta chains were read from a single sample in a study of blood T cell repertoires in COVID-19. The assay was immunoSEQ multiplex PCR, and TCRdb's table has in-frame clones only and misses some. The sample has around 500,000 clones; 88% are singletons. The sample was PBMCs or T cells enriched from blood (not recorded which). Receptor source: a woman aged 55-69 years who had recovered from COVID-19. Each CDR3 is given with its conserved first and last residue. The D gene is left open where the match is weak. Rows may omit the clone size; those that give it use once, few, many or a size class.

abundance: -
v_gene: TRBV12-2
d_gene: -
j_gene: TRBJ1-2
CDR3aa: CASRLSARIEPLPYGYTF
CDR3nt: TGTGCAAGTCGCTTATCCGCCAGGATAGAGCCCTTACCCTATGGCTACACCTTC

abundance: once
v_gene: TRBV6-8
d_gene: TRBD1
j_gene: TRBJ1-5
CDR3aa: CATGQGSQPQHF
CDR3nt: TGTGCCACTGGACAGGGGAGTCAGCCCCAGCATTTT

abundance: -
v_gene: TRBV30
d_gene: TRBD1
j_gene: TRBJ1-2
CDR3aa: CAWSVGELDRGLYYGYTF
CDR3nt: TGTGCCTGGAGTGTGGGGGAACTAGACAGGGGGCTTTACTATGGCTACACCTTC

abundance: -
v_gene: TRBV7-2
d_gene: -
j_gene: TRBJ1-6
CDR3aa: CASSLTTGLNSPLHF
CDR3nt: TGTGCCAGCAGCTTAACTACAGGCCTTAATTCACCCCTCCACTTT

abundance: -
v_gene: TRBV11-2
d_gene: TRBD1
j_gene: TRBJ1-1
CDR3aa: CASSFEAGGTEAFF
CDR3nt: TGTGCCAGCAGCTTTGAGGCAGGGGGAACTGAAGCTTTCTTT

abundance: -
v_gene: TRBV14
d_gene: -
j_gene: TRBJ1-2
CDR3aa: CASSQDRAGEVSDYGYTF
CDR3nt: TGTGCCAGCAGCCAAGATCGAGCCGGGGAAGTGTCTGACTATGGCTACACCTTC

abundance: -
v_gene: TRBV5-1
d_gene: -
j_gene: TRBJ1-3
CDR3aa: CASSPTGLVRSGNTIYF
CDR3nt: TGCGCCAGCAGCCCCACCGGGTTGGTGCGCTCTGGAAACACCATATATTTT

abundance: -
v_gene: TRBV2
d_gene: -
j_gene: TRBJ2-7
CDR3aa: CASSVGGRGEQYF
CDR3nt: TGTGCCAGCAGTGTCGGGGGGCGCGGGGAGCAGTACTTC

abundance: once
v_gene: TRBV5-1
d_gene: TRBD1
j_gene: TRBJ2-7
CDR3aa: CASSILPGTGDSEQYF
CDR3nt: TGCGCCAGCAGCATATTACCCGGGACAGGGGATAGTGAGCAGTACTTC

abundance: -
v_gene: TRBV6-1
d_gene: -
j_gene: TRBJ1-3
CDR3aa: CASSDILFGVSGNTIYF
CDR3nt: TGTGCCAGCAGTGACATCCTGTTCGGGGTCTCTGGAAACACCATATATTTT

abundance: -
v_gene: TRBV29-1
d_gene: -
j_gene: TRBJ2-1
CDR3aa: CSARGTASSYNEQFF
CDR3nt: TGCAGCGCCCGGGGGACAGCTAGCTCCTACAATGAGCAGTTCTTC

abundance: few
v_gene: TRBV19
d_gene: -
j_gene: TRBJ1-5
CDR3aa: CASSIGQIPQHF
CDR3nt: TGTGCCAGTAGTATAGGGCAAATACCCCAGCATTTT

abundance: -
v_gene: TRBV7-8
d_gene: -
j_gene: TRBJ1-5
CDR3aa: CASSSRGAGSNQPQHF
CDR3nt: TGTGCCAGCAGCTCACGGGGGGCGGGCAGCAATCAGCCCCAGCATTTT

abundance: -
v_gene: TRBV28
d_gene: TRBD2
j_gene: TRBJ2-3
CDR3aa: CASSQAGVTGRAQYF
CDR3nt: TGTGCCAGCAGCCAAGCGGGGGTGACGGGGAGAGCGCAGTATTTT

abundance: -
v_gene: TRBV6-5
d_gene: -
j_gene: TRBJ2-3
CDR3aa: CASSRTVTDTQYF
CDR3nt: TGTGCCAGCAGTCGGACTGTCACAGATACGCAGTATTTT

abundance: -
v_gene: TRBV18
d_gene: TRBD1
j_gene: TRBJ1-4
CDR3aa: CASSGQGADEKLFF
CDR3nt: TGTGCCAGCTCAGGACAGGGGGCGGATGAAAAACTGTTTTTT

abundance: -
v_gene: TRBV7-2
d_gene: -
j_gene: TRBJ2-1
CDR3aa: CASSPPWTRRNEQFF
CDR3nt: TGTGCCAGCAGCCCACCCTGGACACGTCGGAATGAGCAGTTCTTC

abundance: -
v_gene: TRBV4-1
d_gene: -
j_gene: TRBJ1-5
CDR3aa: CASSLIVGNQPQHF
CDR3nt: TGCGCCAGCAGCCTGATAGTTGGCAATCAGCCCCAGCATTTT

abundance: -
v_gene: TRBV5-6
d_gene: TRBD1
j_gene: TRBJ1-1
CDR3aa: CASSLEFRDGTAKGGAFF
CDR3nt: TGTGCCAGCAGCTTGGAATTCCGTGACGGGACAGCGAAAGGGGGAGCTTTCTTT

abundance: -
v_gene: TRBV27
d_gene: TRBD2
j_gene: TRBJ2-3
CDR3aa: CASSLSGGRSTDTQYF
CDR3nt: TGTGCCAGCAGTCTCTCGGGGGGGAGGAGCACAGATACGCAGTATTTT

abundance: -
v_gene: TRBV7-2
d_gene: -
j_gene: TRBJ1-6
CDR3aa: CASSSQGYNSPLHF
CDR3nt: TGTGCCAGCAGTTCCCAGGGTTATAATTCACCCCTCCACTTT

abundance: -
v_gene: TRBV29-1
d_gene: TRBD1
j_gene: TRBJ1-5
CDR3aa: CSVAGGAYQPQHF
CDR3nt: TGCAGCGTTGCAGGGGGCGCTTATCAGCCCCAGCATTTT

abundance: -
v_gene: TRBV9
d_gene: TRBD1
j_gene: TRBJ1-4
CDR3aa: CASREGQGLGEKLFF
CDR3nt: TGTGCCAGCAGAGAGGGACAGGGATTAGGGGAAAAACTGTTTTTT

abundance: -
v_gene: TRBV6-6
d_gene: TRBD1
j_gene: TRBJ1-5
CDR3aa: CASSRGAVRNQPQHF
CDR3nt: TGTGCCAGCAGCAGGGGGGCCGTCCGAAATCAGCCCCAGCATTTT

abundance: -
v_gene: TRBV12-5
d_gene: TRBD2
j_gene: TRBJ2-2
CDR3aa: CASGLAGTSGAPNTGELFF
CDR3nt: TGTGCTAGTGGTTTGGCCGGGACTAGCGGGGCCCCGAACACCGGGGAGCTGTTTTTT

abundance: -
v_gene: TRBV19
d_gene: TRBD1
j_gene: TRBJ2-2
CDR3aa: CASSLGQPNTGELFF
CDR3nt: TGTGCCAGTAGCTTGGGACAGCCGAACACCGGGGAGCTGTTTTTT

abundance: -
v_gene: TRBV28
d_gene: TRBD1
j_gene: TRBJ1-4
CDR3aa: CASSSLQGSLGKLFF
CDR3nt: TGTGCCAGCAGTTCCTTACAGGGGAGTTTAGGAAAACTGTTTTTT

abundance: -
v_gene: TRBV19
d_gene: -
j_gene: TRBJ1-2
CDR3aa: CASSPSGQSRVYTF
CDR3nt: TGTGCCAGTAGCCCATCAGGACAGTCGAGGGTCTACACCTTC

abundance: once
v_gene: TRBV5-5
d_gene: -
j_gene: TRBJ1-6
CDR3aa: CASRLQGGYNSPLHF
CDR3nt: TGTGCCAGCAGGTTACAAGGGGGCTATAATTCACCCCTCCACTTT

abundance: once
v_gene: TRBV4-1
d_gene: TRBD2
j_gene: TRBJ2-3
CDR3aa: CASSRSDPSGGRGDTQYF
CDR3nt: TGCGCCAGCAGCCGGTCCGATCCTAGCGGGGGGAGGGGAGATACGCAGTATTTT

abundance: -
v_gene: TRBV5-1
d_gene: -
j_gene: TRBJ2-3
CDR3aa: CASSFGGGTSGTDTQYF
CDR3nt: TGCGCCAGCAGCTTCGGTGGCGGGACCTCGGGCACAGATACGCAGTATTTT

abundance: -
v_gene: TRBV5-1
d_gene: TRBD2
j_gene: TRBJ2-1
CDR3aa: CASRLASLAGDREQFF
CDR3nt: TGCGCCAGCAGACTCGCCTCACTAGCGGGGGACCGTGAGCAGTTCTTC

abundance: -
v_gene: TRBV7-8
d_gene: -
j_gene: TRBJ1-1
CDR3aa: CASSPLWAESVIGAFF
CDR3nt: TGTGCCAGCAGCCCTCTCTGGGCAGAGTCCGTGATTGGAGCTTTCTTT

abundance: -
v_gene: TRBV10-3
d_gene: TRBD2
j_gene: TRBJ2-2
CDR3aa: CAINGLAGTGELFF
CDR3nt: TGTGCCATCAACGGACTAGCGGGGACCGGGGAGCTGTTTTTT

abundance: once
v_gene: TRBV11-2
d_gene: -
j_gene: TRBJ2-2
CDR3aa: CASSTRGKDTGELFF
CDR3nt: TGTGCCAGCAGCACCCGGGGGAAAGACACCGGGGAGCTGTTTTTT

abundance: -
v_gene: TRBV5-1
d_gene: -
j_gene: TRBJ1-1
CDR3aa: CASSLQENTEAFF
CDR3nt: TGCGCCAGCAGCTTACAAGAGAACACTGAAGCTTTCTTT

abundance: -
v_gene: TRBV7-8
d_gene: -
j_gene: TRBJ1-1
CDR3aa: CASSLSREEAFF
CDR3nt: TGTGCCAGCAGCTTAAGCAGGGAAGAAGCTTTCTTT

abundance: few
v_gene: TRBV2
d_gene: -
j_gene: TRBJ1-1
CDR3aa: CASSVGGSNTEAFF
CDR3nt: TGTGCCAGCAGTGTTGGGGGGTCGAACACTGAAGCTTTCTTT

abundance: -
v_gene: TRBV11-2
d_gene: -
j_gene: TRBJ1-6
CDR3aa: CASSLELQGSSPLHF
CDR3nt: TGTGCCAGCAGCTTAGAGCTCCAGGGGTCGTCACCCCTCCACTTT

abundance: -
v_gene: TRBV11-2
d_gene: -
j_gene: TRBJ2-3
CDR3aa: CASSPFTGADTQYF
CDR3nt: TGTGCCAGCAGCCCTTTCACGGGGGCAGATACGCAGTATTTT

abundance: -
v_gene: TRBV6-1
d_gene: TRBD1
j_gene: TRBJ1-5
CDR3aa: CASSEPGTGWLNQPQHF
CDR3nt: TGTGCCAGCAGTGAACCCGGGACAGGGTGGCTCAATCAGCCCCAGCATTTT

abundance: -
v_gene: TRBV12-3/TRBV12-4
d_gene: -
j_gene: TRBJ2-5
CDR3aa: CASSSAGETQYF
CDR3nt: TGTGCCAGCAGTTCTGCGGGGGAGACCCAGTACTTC

abundance: -
v_gene: TRBV6-1
d_gene: TRBD1
j_gene: TRBJ2-5
CDR3aa: CASSDGQGAAWETQYF
CDR3nt: TGTGCCAGCAGTGATGGACAGGGGGCGGCATGGGAGACCCAGTACTTC